The next 2 T cell receptor beta chains were all read from a single sample in a study of blood T cell repertoires in COVID-19. The protocol was immunoSEQ multiplex PCR, while the TCRdb copy is restricted to in-frame clones and leaves out a portion. This table holds under 150,000 clones, 75% to 85% found once. Sample: peripheral blood. Source of these receptors: a human donor with acute or convalescent COVID-19. The donor label of this sample is uncertain.

Here the CDR3 DNA reads TGTGCCAGCAGTGCCATACAGGGGGACAGCAATCAGCCCCAGCATTTT. Encoded protein: CASSAIQGDSNQPQHF. The genes are TRBV6-1 and TRBJ1-5, with 8 bases matching TRBD1. Germline V lookup: CDR1 MNHNS, CDR2 SASEGT. Unmatched junction bases numbered 6, after V lost 4 bases and J lost 1 base. This CDR3 is built from 16 residues.

This clone was recorded once. V is TRBV7-6 and J is TRBJ1-1, with a weak D call TRBD1 (6 bases). Trimming left V 5 bases short and J 5 bases short, with 9 bases between. Germline loops: CDR1 SGHVS, CDR2 FNYEAQ. CDR3 length equals 12 residues. The CDR3 sequence: CASSPGVTEAFF. Written as DNA, the CDR3 is TGTGCCAGCAGCCCAGGGGTGACTGAAGCTTTCTTT.